The clone carrying this TCR beta chain was counted a single time. Its specificity is not known. The source of the sample is a study of shared clonotypes between healthy human individuals. In the naive CD8 group, cells lacked CD45RO and were positively selected for CCR7, so terminally differentiated effector memory CD45RA+ cells were left out. Caucasian adults residing in Nashville, Tennessee made up all the donors. The study, taken as a whole, reports: Depth was large, yet rarefaction showed that sorted-subset sequencing was incomplete.

Here immunoSEQ multiplex PCR was the method, and the copy in TCRdb shows in-frame clones only, minus some. This sample has about 2 million clones, with about 95% found just once. Germline V gene lookup returns CDR1 LGHNA and CDR2 YSLEER. This CDR3 has 18 residues. The junction had 12 bases not matched to a gene; V was cut back by 0 bases and J by 7 bases. The TCR originated in a man aged 18-30 years in good health. Source material: naive CD8+ T cells sorted from blood. The V and J genes are TRBV4-3 and TRBJ2-1; 10 nucleotides agree with TRBD2. CDR3 in DNA: TGCGCCAGCAGCCAAGATGCCCAGCGGGAGGGCGGCGGGAATGAGCAGTTCTTC. Translated: CASSQDAQREGGGNEQFF.